The 6 T cell receptor beta chains reported below all come from one sample, sequenced in a study of OX40 agonist ivuxolimab in advanced cancers. Measured with immunoSEQ multiplex PCR; TCRdb has only the in-frame clones, and not every one. Found here are tens of thousands of clones, approximately 86% of them singletons; the top ten hold around 6.4%. The specimen was CD4+ or CD8+ T cells sorted from blood, collected in a trial of the OX40 agonist ivuxolimab. These receptors were collected from an adult with an advanced solid tumor such as melanoma, head and neck, liver or kidney cancer.

This clone occurred once. J is TRBJ1-1 and V is TRBV28, with D maybe TRBD1 (6 bases). The CDR3 sequence is 15 residues long. CDR1 MDHEN and CDR2 SYDVKM come from the germline V gene. Trimming pared 3 bases from V and 4 bases from J, leaving 15 bases between. The CDR3 reads CASSFQGGIGTEAFF. CDR3 nucleotides: TGTGCCAGCAGTTTCCAAGGGGGGATCGGCACTGAAGCTTTCTTT.

The chain joins TRBV23-1 to TRBJ1-6; D not certain. TRBV23-1 is an open reading frame, and its role is uncertain. The V and J ends lost 1 base and 6 bases respectively, with 22 bases between them. The CDR3 is made up of 19 amino acids. In nucleotides, the CDR3 is TGCGCCAGCAGTCAATGCGGCCGTTCGAAGGCCGAATCTAATTCACCCCTCCACTTT. This translates into CASSQCGRSKAESNSPLHF.

This clone came up a few times. The rearrangement links TRBV6-6 to TRBJ1-5; D perhaps matches TRBD1 (6 bases). V shed 6 bases and J shed 0 bases, with 15 bases lying between them. The germline V gene encodes CDR1 MNHNY and CDR2 SVGAGI (reference sequence). The CDR3 spans 16 residues. The CDR3 nucleotides are TGTGCCAGCAGAGAGCAGGGGACCTTTAGCAATCAGCCCCAGCATTTT. This encodes CASREQGTFSNQPQHF.

This clone was detected a few times. The germline gene is not matched at one end of the junction; a read error may be the cause. This rearrangement joins TRBV4-1 to TRBJ1-6, with D possibly being TRBD1 (5 bases). This CDR3 has 16 amino acids. CDR1 is MGHRA, CDR2 YSYEKL, per germline. CDR3 amino acids: CASSQGRARGNSPLHF. The CDR3 nucleotides are TGCGCCAGCAGTCAAGGCAGGGCGAGGGGTAATTCACCCCTCCACTTT.

The chain couples TRBV6-5 to TRBJ2-7; TRBD1 is a possible D gene (6 bases). Germline V gene lookup returns CDR1 MNHEY and CDR2 SVGAGI. V was shortened by 2 bases and J by 3 bases, with 11 bases between the two germline ends. The CDR3 runs 14 residues. CDR3: CASSYGGGLYEQYV. The CDR3 nucleotides are TGTGCCAGCAGTTACGGGGGCGGCCTCTACGAGCAGTACGTC.

This clone was found many times. The chain carries TRBV6-1 and TRBJ2-2; D ambiguous. V was cut by 1 base and J by 6 bases, with 9 bases left in between. Germline V gene lookup returns CDR1 MNHNS and CDR2 SASEGT. There are 14 residues in the CDR3. This CDR3 is CASSEGDGPGELFF. The CDR3 region has the DNA TGTGCCAGCAGTGAAGGAGACGGACCCGGGGAGCTGTTTTTT.